This entry describes one TCR beta chain. The V gene lost 2 bases and the J gene lost 5 bases, with 13 bases spanning the gap. This CDR3 region has 14 residues. The germline gives CDR1 MDHEN, CDR2 SYDVKM. Some clones are missing from TCRdb's copy, which holds only in-frame ones; the method was immunoSEQ multiplex PCR. The repertoire holds 85,000 to 100,000 clones, with around 80% as singletons. The sample is drawn from a study of control samples from healthy donors and cancer patients. This clonotype was obtained from a man aged 60-69 years in good health. The chain carries TRBV28 and TRBJ2-7; D gene ambiguous. Sequenced input: blood. The CDR3 loop reads CASSLIGLHHEQYF. CDR3 in DNA: TGTGCCAGCAGTTTAATTGGATTACACCACGAGCAGTACTTC.